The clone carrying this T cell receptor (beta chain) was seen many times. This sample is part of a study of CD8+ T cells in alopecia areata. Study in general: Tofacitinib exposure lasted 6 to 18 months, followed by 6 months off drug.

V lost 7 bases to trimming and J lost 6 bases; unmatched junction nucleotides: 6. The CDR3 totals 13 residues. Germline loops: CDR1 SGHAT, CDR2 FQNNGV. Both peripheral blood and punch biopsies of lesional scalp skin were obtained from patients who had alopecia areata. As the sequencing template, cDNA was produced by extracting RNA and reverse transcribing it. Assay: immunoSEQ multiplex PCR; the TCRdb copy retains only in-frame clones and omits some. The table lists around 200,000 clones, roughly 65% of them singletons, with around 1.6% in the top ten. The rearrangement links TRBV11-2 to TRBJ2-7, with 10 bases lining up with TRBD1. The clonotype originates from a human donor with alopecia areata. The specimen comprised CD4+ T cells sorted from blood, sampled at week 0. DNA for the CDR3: TGTGCCAGCACCCTGGGACAGGGGCGCGAGCAGTACTTC. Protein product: CASTLGQGREQYF.